The clone carrying this T cell receptor beta chain was recorded a few times. As yet, its antigen is unknown. For the second PCR, which ran for 7 to 11 cycles, a sample-barcoded 5' primer and a J-beta primer mix were used. TCRdb recomputed calls from the 5' RACE reads with MiXCR, one row per CDR3 protein. Among hundreds of thousands of distinct CDR3 sequences, more than 20% were seen once, and the ten largest hold just over 8.5%. The data derive from a study of blood T cells in healthy people across ages. Trimming at V came to 2 bases and at J to 6 bases, leaving 4 bases not matched to a gene. Germline CDR1 reads SGHVS; CDR2 reads FNYEAQ. The CDR3 is made up of 16 amino acids. Whole-study results and caveats: Samples with more naive T cells showed higher observed beta diversity.

The same sample was also used in a study of T cells of mothers and their children.

The chain employs TRBV7-6 and TRBJ2-1; 13 bases agree with TRBD2. The receptor's source is a boy aged 10-17 years in good health. Sequenced sample: blood. The CDR3 nucleotides read TGTGCCAGCAGCTTAAGGACTAGCGGGAGAATCAATGAGCAGTTCTTC. It encodes CASSLRTSGRINEQFF.